The clone carrying this T cell receptor beta chain was recorded many times. This record belongs to a study of T cells in Graves' hyperthyroidism and ophthalmopathy. TCR beta CDR3 region amplification was performed from RNA transcripts. Initially, a first-round RT-PCR of the TCR CDR3 employed the HTBI primer set. Via MiXCR, TCRdb re-called the multiplex PCR reads, giving one row per CDR3 protein. The data hold 340,000 or so distinct CDR3 sequences, with 21% observed a single time. Germline CDR1 is MNHNS and CDR2 is SASEGT. The CDR3 is 13 residues long. V dropped 5 bases and J dropped 1 base, with 8 bases sitting between them.

The sequencing input was blood. This clonotype originated in a woman aged 45-65 years with Graves' hyperthyroidism. J is TRBJ1-1 and V is TRBV6-1; tentatively, D is TRBD1 (5 bases). CDR3 loop: CASSYQGNTEAFF. The CDR3 DNA is TGTGCCAGCAGTTACCAGGGGAACACTGAAGCTTTCTTT.